This T cell receptor beta chain originates from a study of HIV-infected children after antiretroviral therapy interruption. Overall study context: EBV and CMV exposure was recorded in most children. Study observations and caveats: After treatment interruption started, naive CD4+ CDR3 overlap across time points dropped.

As to treatment: PENTA 11 planned treatment interruption arm or continuous ART arm. Unique molecular identifiers were included in an RNA-based 3' RACE TCR library. TCRdb redid the calling of the 3' RACE reads with MiXCR, one entry per CDR3 protein. Of about 89,000 distinct CDR3 sequences listed, under 8% are singletons. This clonotype was picked up many times. Its antigen is unidentified. The CDR3 sequence is 10 residues long. The germline V gene has CDR1 GTSNPN and CDR2 SVGIG (reference sequence). V lost 0 bases, J lost 10 bases, and 4 bases lay in between. The J gene is TRBJ2-1, the V gene TRBV30; D ambiguous. This TCR was sampled from a pool of human donors with HIV. The input for sequencing was CD45RA+ CD4+ T cells from PBMCs, pooled from several time points, taken from a donor given antiretroviral therapy, either interrupted or continuous. Subset in this sample: naive CD4+ CD45RA+ CD45RO- T cells. CDR3 sequence reads: CAWSVSEQFF. The DNA for the CDR3 is TGTGCCTGGAGTGTAAGCGAGCAGTTCTTC.